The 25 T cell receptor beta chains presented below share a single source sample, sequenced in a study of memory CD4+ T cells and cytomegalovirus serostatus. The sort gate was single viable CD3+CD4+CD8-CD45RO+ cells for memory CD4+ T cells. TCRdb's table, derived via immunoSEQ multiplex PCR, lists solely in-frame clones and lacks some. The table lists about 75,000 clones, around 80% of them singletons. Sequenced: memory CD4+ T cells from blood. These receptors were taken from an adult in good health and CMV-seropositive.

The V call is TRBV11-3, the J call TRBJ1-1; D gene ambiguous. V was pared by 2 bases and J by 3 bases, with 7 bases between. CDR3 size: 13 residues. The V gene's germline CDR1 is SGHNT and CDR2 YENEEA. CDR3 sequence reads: CASSLHLDTEAFF. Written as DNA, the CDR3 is TGTGCCAGCAGCTTACATCTGGACACTGAAGCTTTCTTT.

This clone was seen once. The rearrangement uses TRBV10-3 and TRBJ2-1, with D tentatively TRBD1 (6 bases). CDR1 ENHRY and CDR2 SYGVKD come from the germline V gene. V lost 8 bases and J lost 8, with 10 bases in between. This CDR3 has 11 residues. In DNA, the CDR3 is TGTGCCATCGGAGCAGGGGATGAGCAGTTCTTC. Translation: CAIGAGDEQFF.

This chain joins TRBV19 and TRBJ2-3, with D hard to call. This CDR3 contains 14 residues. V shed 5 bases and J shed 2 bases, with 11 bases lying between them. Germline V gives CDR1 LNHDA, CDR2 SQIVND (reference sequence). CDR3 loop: CASSVNFYTDTQYF. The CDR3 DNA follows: TGTGCCAGTAGTGTAAACTTCTACACAGATACGCAGTATTTT.

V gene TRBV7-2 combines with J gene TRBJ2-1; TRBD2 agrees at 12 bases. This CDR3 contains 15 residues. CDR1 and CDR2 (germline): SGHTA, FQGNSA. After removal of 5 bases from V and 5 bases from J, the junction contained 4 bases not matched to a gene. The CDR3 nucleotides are TGTGCCAGCAGCCGTCTAGCGGGAGGGCACAATGAGCAGTTCTTC. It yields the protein CASSRLAGGHNEQFF.

CDR3 sequence reads: CSAKRQSANTEAFF. In nucleotides, the CDR3 is TGCAGCGCCAAGCGCCAATCGGCAAACACTGAAGCTTTCTTT. The V call is TRBV29-1, the J call TRBJ1-1, with D uncertain. The V gene's germline CDR1 is SQVTM and CDR2 ANQGSEA. This CDR3 has 14 residues. The V gene lost 7 bases and the J gene lost 2 bases, with 17 bases spanning the gap.

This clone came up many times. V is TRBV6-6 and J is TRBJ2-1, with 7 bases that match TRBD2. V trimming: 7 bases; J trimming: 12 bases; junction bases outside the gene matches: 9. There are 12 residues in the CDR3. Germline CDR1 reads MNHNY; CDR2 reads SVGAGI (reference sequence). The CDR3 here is CASTSGGFGQFF. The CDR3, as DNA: TGTGCCAGCACCTCGGGGGGATTTGGGCAGTTCTTC.

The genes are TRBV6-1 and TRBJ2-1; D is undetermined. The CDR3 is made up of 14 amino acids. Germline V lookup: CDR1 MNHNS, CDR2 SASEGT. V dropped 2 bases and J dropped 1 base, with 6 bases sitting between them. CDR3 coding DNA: TGTGCCAGCAGTGAAATGCCATCCTACAATGAGCAGTTCTTC. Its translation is CASSEMPSYNEQFF.

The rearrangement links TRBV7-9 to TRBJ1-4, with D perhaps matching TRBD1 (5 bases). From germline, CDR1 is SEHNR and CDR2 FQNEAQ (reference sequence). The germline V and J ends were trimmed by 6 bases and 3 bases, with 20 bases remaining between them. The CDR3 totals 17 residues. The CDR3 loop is CASRLGRRAVANEKLFF. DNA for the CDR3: TGTGCCAGCAGACTGGGACGGCGCGCCGTGGCTAATGAAAAACTGTTTTTT.

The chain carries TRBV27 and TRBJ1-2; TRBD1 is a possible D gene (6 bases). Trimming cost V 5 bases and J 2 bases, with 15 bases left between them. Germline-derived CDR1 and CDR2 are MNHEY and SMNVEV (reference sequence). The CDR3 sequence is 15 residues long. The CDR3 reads CASSAFTGLNYGYTF. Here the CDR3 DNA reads TGTGCCAGCAGTGCTTTCACAGGGCTGAACTATGGCTACACCTTC.

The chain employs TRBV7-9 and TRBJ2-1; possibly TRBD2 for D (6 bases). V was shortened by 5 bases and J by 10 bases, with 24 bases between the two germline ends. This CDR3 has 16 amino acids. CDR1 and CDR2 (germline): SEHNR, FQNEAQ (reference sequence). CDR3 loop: CASSRPFRDSSKEQFF. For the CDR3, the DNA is TGTGCCAGCAGCCGCCCCTTCCGGGACTCCTCGAAGGAGCAGTTCTTC.

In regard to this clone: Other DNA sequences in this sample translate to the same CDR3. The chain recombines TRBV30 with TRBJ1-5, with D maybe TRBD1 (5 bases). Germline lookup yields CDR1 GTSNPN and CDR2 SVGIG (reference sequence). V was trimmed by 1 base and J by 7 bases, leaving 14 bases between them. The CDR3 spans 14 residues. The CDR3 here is CAWSGVAGGQPQHF. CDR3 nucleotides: TGTGCCTGGAGTGGGGTCGCTGGGGGACAGCCCCAGCATTTT.

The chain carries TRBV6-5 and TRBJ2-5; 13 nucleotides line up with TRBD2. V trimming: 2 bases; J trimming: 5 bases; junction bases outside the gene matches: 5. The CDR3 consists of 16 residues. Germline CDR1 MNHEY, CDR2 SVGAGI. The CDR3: CASSYPGLAGAETQYF. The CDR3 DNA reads TGTGCCAGCAGTTACCCAGGACTAGCGGGGGCTGAGACCCAGTACTTC.

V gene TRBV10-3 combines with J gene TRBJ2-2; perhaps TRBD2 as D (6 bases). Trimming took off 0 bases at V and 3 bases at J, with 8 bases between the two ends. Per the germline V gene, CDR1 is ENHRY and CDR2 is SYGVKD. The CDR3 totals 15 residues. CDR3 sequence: CAISESPGDTGELFF. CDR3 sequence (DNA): TGTGCCATCAGTGAGTCCCCGGGAGACACCGGGGAGCTGTTTTTT.

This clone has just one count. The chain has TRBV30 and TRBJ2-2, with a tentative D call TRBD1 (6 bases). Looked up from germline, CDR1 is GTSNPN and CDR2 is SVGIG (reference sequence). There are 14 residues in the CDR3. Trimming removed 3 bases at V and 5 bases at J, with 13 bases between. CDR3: CAWRSQGRTGELFF. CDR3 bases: TGTGCCTGGAGGTCACAGGGTCGTACCGGGGAGCTGTTTTTT. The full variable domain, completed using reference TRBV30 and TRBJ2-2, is SQTIHQWPATLVQPVGSPLSLECTVEGTSNPNLYWYRQAAGRGLQLLFYSVGIGQISSEVPQNLSASRPQDRQFILSSKKLLLSDSGFYLCAWRSQGRTGELFFGEGSRLTVL.

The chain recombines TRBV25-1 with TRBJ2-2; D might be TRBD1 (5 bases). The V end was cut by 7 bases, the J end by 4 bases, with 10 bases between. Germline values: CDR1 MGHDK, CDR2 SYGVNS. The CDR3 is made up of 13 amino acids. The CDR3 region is CASTREGTGELFF. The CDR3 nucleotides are TGTGCCAGCACCAGGGAAGGCACCGGGGAGCTGTTTTTT.

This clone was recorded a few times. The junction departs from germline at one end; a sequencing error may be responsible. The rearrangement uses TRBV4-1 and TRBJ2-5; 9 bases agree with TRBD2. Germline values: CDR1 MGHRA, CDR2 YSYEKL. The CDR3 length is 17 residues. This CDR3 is CASSKEGLRGGRETQYF. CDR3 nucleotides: TGCGCCAGCAGCAAAGAAGGTTTGCGGGGGGGCCGAGAGACCCAGTACTTC.

The CDR3 loop reads CASSISLAETQYF. Here the CDR3 DNA reads TGTGCCAGTAGTATCTCACTAGCGGAGACCCAGTACTTC. The chain couples TRBV19 to TRBJ2-5; 7 bases are shared with TRBD2. The J segment lost 5 bases and the V segment lost 3 bases, leaving 3 bases of the junction unmatched. The CDR3 runs to 13 residues. The germline CDR1 and CDR2 sequences are LNHDA and SQIVND (reference sequence).

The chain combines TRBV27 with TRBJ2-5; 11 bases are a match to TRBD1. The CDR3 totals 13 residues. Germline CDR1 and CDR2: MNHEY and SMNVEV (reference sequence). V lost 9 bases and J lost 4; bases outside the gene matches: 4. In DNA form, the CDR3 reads TGTGCCAGGCGGACAGGGGGCAGAGAGACCCAGTACTTC. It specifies CARRTGGRETQYF.

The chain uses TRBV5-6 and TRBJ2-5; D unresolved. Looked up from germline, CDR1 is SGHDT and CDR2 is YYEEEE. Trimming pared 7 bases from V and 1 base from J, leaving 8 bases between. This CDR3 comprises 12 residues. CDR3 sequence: CASRKGQETQYF. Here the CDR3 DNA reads TGTGCCAGCCGGAAGGGCCAAGAGACCCAGTACTTC.

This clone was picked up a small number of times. The CDR3, as DNA: TGTGCCATCAGTGCATCCGGGACAGGGTTTTATGGGGGCTACACCTTC. Its protein product is CAISASGTGFYGGYTF. The chain combines TRBV10-3 with TRBJ1-2; 9 bases are shared with TRBD1. CDR3 size: 16 residues. V was pared by 4 bases and J by 8 bases, with 14 bases of the junction left unmatched. From germline, CDR1 is ENHRY and CDR2 SYGVKD.

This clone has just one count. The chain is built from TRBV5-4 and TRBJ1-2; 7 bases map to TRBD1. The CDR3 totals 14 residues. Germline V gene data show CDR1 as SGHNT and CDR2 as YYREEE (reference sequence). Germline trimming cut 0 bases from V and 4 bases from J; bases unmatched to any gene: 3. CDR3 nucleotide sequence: TGTGCCAGCAGCTTGGGGGGACAGATCTATGGCTACACCTTC. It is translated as CASSLGGQIYGYTF.

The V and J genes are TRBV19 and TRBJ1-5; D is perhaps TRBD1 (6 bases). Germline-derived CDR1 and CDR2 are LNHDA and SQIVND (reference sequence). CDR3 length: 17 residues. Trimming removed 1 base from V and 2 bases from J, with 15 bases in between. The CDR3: CASSIGGGGEGNQPQHF. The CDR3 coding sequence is TGTGCCAGTAGTATAGGTGGAGGGGGGGAGGGCAATCAGCCCCAGCATTTT.

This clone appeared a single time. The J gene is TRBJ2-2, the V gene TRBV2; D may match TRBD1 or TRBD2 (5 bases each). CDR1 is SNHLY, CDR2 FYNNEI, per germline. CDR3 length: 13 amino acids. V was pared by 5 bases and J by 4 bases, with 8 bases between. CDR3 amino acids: CASSRGVTGELFF. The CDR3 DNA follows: TGTGCCAGCAGTCGAGGGGTCACCGGGGAGCTGTTTTTT.

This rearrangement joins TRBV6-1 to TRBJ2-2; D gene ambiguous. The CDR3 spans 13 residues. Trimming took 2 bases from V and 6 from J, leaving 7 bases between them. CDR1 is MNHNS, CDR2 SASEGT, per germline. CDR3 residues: CASSEPASGELFF. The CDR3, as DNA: TGTGCCAGCAGTGAACCAGCTTCCGGGGAGCTGTTTTTT.

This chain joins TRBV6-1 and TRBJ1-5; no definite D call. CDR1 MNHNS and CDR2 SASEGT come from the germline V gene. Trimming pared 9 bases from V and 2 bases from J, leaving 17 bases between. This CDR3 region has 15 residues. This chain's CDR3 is CASSSGESRNQPQHF. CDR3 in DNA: TGTGCCAGTTCTTCCGGTGAGTCCCGCAATCAGCCCCAGCATTTT.